The 5 T cell receptor beta chains below come from one sample, sequenced in a study of Ad26.COV2.S vaccination and SARS-CoV-2 variants. The treatment is: over 15 received Ad26.COV2.S at low or high dose, single or two shots; about 5 received placebo; per-sample allocation not given. The study sampled participants on day 63 after the first vaccine or placebo injection. TCRdb's copy holds only in-frame clones and misses some; the assay was immunoSEQ multiplex PCR. Of roughly 320,000 clones detected, about nine tenths appear once; the ten largest clones hold more than 3%. The specimen was peripheral blood, collected in a trial of Ad26.COV2.S vaccine versus placebo. These receptor sequences come from a person between 18 and 60 years old who received the Ad26.COV2.S COVID-19 vaccine or a placebo.

J is TRBJ1-6 and V is TRBV30; unclear D gene. CDR3 length: 14 residues. CDR1 and CDR2 from the germline V gene are GTSNPN and SVGIG (reference sequence). Trimming took 4 bases from V and 6 from J, leaving 13 bases between them. CDR3 region: CAWNGFTGNSPLHF. DNA for the CDR3: TGTGCCTGGAATGGCTTTACGGGTAATTCACCCCTCCACTTT.

About this clone itself: Other DNA sequences from this sample encode an identical CDR3 as well. The genes are TRBV11-2 and TRBJ2-3; D remains unclear. CDR3 length equals 13 residues. Trimming cost V 0 bases and J 2 bases, with 3 bases left between them. Per germline, CDR1 SGHAT and CDR2 FQNNGV. Here the CDR3 reads CASSLDPTDTQYF. CDR3 coding DNA: TGTGCCAGCAGCTTAGATCCCACAGATACGCAGTATTTT.

The gene calls are TRBV29-1 and TRBJ1-1; D remains ambiguous. The CDR3 extends over 13 amino acids. Per germline, CDR1 SQVTM and CDR2 ANQGSEA. Trimming removed 6 bases at V and 0 bases at J, with 11 bases between. In nucleotides, the CDR3 is TGCAGCGTCCAGGACTTCTTGAACACTGAAGCTTTCTTT. Protein: CSVQDFLNTEAFF.

The chain couples TRBV6-6 to TRBJ2-3; 14 nucleotides match TRBD2. The V gene's germline CDR1 is MNHNY and CDR2 SVGAGI (reference sequence). With V trimmed by 4 bases and J by 3 bases, 0 bases remained unmatched. The CDR3 runs to 15 residues. The CDR3 sequence is CASSWTSGGTDTQYF. The DNA of the CDR3 is TGTGCCAGCAGTTGGACTAGCGGGGGGACAGATACGCAGTATTTT.

The chain carries TRBV5-1 and TRBJ2-5, with D uncertain. Trimming took off 0 bases at V and 0 bases at J, with 6 bases between the two ends. Germline loops: CDR1 SGHRS, CDR2 YFSETQ. The CDR3 is made up of 14 amino acids. CDR3 sequence (DNA): TGCGCCAGCAGCTTGGACAGCAACCAAGAGACCCAGTACTTC. It translates to CASSLDSNQETQYF.